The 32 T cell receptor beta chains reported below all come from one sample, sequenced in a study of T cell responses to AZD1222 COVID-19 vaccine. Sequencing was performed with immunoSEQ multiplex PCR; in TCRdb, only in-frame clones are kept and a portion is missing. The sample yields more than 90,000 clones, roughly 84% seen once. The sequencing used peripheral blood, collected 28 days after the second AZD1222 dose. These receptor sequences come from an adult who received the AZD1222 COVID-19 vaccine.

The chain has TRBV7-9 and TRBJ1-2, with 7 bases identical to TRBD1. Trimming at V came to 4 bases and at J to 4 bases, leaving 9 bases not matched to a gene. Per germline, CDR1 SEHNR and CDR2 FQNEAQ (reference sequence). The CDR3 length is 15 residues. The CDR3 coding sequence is TGTGCCAGCAGCTCCTCCGAGACAGGGACCTATGGCTACACCTTC. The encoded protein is CASSSSETGTYGYTF.

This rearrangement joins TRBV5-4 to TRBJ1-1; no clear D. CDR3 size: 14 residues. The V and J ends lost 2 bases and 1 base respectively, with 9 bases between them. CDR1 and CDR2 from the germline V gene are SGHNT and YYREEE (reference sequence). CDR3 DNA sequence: TGTGCCAGCAGCTTCGACAATGCGAACACTGAAGCTTTCTTT. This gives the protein CASSFDNANTEAFF.

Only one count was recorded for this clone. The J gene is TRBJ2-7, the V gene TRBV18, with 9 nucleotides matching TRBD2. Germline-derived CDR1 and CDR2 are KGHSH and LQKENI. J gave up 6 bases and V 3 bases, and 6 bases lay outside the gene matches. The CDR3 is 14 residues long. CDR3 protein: CASSPLAGVGEQYF. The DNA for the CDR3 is TGTGCCAGCTCACCCTTAGCGGGAGTGGGCGAGCAGTACTTC.

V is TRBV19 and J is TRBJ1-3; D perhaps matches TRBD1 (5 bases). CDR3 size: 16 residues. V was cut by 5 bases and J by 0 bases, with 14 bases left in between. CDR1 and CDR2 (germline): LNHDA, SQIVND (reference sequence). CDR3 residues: CASSSRDGSSGNTIYF. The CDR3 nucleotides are TGTGCCAGTAGTTCCCGGGACGGAAGCTCTGGAAACACCATATATTTT.

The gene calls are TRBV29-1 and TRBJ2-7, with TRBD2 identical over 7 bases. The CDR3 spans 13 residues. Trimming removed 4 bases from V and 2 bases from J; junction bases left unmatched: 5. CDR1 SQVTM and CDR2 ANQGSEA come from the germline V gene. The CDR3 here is CSVGGGSPYEQYF. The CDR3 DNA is TGCAGCGTTGGGGGCGGGAGCCCCTACGAGCAGTACTTC.

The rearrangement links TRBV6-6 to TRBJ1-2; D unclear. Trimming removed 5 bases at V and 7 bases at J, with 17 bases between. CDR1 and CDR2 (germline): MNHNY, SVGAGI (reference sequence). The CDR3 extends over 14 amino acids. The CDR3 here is CASSDQGRWGGYTF. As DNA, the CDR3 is TGTGCCAGCAGTGACCAAGGGCGTTGGGGTGGCTACACCTTC.

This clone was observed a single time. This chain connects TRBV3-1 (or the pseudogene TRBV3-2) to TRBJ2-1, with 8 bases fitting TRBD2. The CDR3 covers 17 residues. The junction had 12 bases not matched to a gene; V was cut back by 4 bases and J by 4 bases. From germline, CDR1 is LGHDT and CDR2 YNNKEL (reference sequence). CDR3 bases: TGTGCCAGCAGCCGCGTCTCCGGGGGGGCCTCGTACAATGAGCAGTTCTTC. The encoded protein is CASSRVSGGASYNEQFF.

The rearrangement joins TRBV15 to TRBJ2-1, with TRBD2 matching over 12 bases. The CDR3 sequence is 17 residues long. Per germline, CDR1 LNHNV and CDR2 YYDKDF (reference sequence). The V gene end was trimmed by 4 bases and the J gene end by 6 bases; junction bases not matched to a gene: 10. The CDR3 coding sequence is TGTGCCACCAGCAACATTCATCTAGCGGGGGGGCTCAATGAGCAGTTCTTC. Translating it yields CATSNIHLAGGLNEQFF.

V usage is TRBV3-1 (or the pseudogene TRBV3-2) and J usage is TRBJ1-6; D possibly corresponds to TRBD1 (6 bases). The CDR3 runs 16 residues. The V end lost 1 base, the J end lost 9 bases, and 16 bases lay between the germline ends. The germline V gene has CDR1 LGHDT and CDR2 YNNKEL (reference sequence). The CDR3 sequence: CASSQASIGGRSPLHF. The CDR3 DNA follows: TGTGCCAGCAGCCAAGCGTCCATCGGGGGGCGTTCACCCCTCCACTTT.

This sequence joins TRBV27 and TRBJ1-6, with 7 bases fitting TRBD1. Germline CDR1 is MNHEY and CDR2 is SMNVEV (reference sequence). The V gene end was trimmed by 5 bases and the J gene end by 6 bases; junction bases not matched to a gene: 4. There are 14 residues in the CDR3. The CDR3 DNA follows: TGTGCCAGCAGTATACAGGGGTTTAATTCACCCCTCCACTTT. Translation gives CASSIQGFNSPLHF.

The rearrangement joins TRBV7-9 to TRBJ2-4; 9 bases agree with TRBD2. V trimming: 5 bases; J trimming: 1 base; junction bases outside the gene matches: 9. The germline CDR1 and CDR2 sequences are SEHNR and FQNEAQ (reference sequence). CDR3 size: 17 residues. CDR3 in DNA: TGTGCCAGCAGCCACCCTAGCGGGAATGTGGCCAAAAACATTCAGTACTTC. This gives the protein CASSHPSGNVAKNIQYF. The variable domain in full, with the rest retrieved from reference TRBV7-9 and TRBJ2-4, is DTGVSQNPRHKITKRGQNVTFRCDPISEHNRLYWYRQTLGQGPEFLTYFQNEAQLEKSRLLSDRFSAERPKGSFSTLEIQRTEQGDSAMYLCASSHPSGNVAKNIQYFGAGTRLSVL.

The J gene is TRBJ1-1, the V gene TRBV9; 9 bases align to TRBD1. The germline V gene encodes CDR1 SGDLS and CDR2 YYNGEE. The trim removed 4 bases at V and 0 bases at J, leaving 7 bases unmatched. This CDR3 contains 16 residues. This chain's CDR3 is CASSPGTGYMNTEAFF. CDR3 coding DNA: TGTGCCAGCAGCCCAGGGACAGGGTATATGAACACTGAAGCTTTCTTT.

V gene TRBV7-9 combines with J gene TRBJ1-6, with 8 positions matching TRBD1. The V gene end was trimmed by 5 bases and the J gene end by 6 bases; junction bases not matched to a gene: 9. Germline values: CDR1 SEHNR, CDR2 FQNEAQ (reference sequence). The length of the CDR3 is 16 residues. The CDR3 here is CASSRTGRPFNSPLHF. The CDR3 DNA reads TGTGCCAGCAGCCGGACAGGGAGGCCGTTTAATTCACCCCTCCACTTT.

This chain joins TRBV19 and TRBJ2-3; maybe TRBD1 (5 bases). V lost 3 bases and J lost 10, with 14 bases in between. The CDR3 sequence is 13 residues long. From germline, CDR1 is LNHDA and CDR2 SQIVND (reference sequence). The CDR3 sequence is CASSMATARPQYF. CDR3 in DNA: TGTGCCAGTAGTATGGCGACAGCCCGGCCGCAGTATTTT. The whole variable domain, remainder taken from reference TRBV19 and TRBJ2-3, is DGGITQSPKYLFRKEGQNVTLSCEQNLNHDAMYWYRQDPGQGLRLIYYSQIVNDFQKGDIAEGYSVSREKKESFPLTVTSAQKNPTAFYLCASSMATARPQYFGPGTRLTVL.

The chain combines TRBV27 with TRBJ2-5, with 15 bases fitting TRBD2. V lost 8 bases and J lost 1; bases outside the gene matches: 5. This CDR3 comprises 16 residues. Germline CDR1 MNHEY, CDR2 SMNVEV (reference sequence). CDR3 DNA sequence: TGTGCCAGCGGGGGACTAGCGGGAGGATCCCAAGAGACCCAGTACTTC. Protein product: CASGGLAGGSQETQYF.

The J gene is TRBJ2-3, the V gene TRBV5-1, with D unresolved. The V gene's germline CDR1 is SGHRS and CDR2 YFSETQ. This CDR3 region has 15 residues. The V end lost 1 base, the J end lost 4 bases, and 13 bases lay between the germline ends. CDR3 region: CASSLLIPQADTQYF. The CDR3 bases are TGCGCCAGCAGCTTGCTCATCCCCCAGGCAGATACGCAGTATTTT.

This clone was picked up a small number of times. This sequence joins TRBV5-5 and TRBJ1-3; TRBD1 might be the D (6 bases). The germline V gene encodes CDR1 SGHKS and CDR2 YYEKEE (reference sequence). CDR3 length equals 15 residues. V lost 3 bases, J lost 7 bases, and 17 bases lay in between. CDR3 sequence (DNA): TGTGCCAGCAGCTCCTGGGCAGGGGAGCCGAACACCATATATTTT. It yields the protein CASSSWAGEPNTIYF.

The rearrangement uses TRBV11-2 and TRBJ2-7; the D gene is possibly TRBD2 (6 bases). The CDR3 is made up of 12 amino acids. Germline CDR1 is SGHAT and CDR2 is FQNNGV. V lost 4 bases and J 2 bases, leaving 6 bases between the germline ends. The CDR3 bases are TGTGCCAGCAGCTGGGGGGCCTACGAGCAGTACTTC. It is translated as CASSWGAYEQYF.

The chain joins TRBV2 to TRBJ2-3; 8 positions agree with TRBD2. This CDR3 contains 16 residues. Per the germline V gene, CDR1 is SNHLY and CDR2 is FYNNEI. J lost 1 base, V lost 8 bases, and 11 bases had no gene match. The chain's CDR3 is CASGRGAGGGTDTQYF. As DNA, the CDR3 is TGTGCCAGCGGACGTGGGGCGGGGGGAGGCACAGATACGCAGTATTTT.

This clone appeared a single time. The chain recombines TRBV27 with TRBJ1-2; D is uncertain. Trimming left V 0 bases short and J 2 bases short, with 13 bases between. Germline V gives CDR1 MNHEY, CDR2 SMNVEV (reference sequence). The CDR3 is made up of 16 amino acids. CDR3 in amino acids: CASSLSVFWRNYGYTF. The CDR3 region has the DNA TGTGCCAGCAGTTTATCTGTCTTTTGGCGGAACTATGGCTACACCTTC.

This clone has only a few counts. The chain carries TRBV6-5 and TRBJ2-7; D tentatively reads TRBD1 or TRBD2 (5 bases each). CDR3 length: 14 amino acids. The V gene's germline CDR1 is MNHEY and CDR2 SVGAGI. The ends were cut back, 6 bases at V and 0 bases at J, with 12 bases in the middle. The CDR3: CASRNSGRSYEQYF. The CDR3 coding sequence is TGTGCCAGCAGAAATTCGGGACGCTCCTACGAGCAGTACTTC.

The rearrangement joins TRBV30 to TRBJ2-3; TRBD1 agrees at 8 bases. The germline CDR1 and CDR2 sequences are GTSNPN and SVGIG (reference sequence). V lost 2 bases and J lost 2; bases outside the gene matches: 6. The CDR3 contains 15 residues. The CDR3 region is CAWSTAGGDTDTQYF. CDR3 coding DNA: TGTGCCTGGAGTACCGCAGGGGGCGACACAGATACGCAGTATTTT.

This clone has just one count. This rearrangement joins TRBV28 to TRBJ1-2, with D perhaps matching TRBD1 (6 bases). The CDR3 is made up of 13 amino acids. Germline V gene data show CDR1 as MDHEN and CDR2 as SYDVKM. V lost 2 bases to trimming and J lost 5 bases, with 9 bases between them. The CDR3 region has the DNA TGTGCCAGCAGTTTAGGACAGTTTTATGGCTACACCTTC. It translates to CASSLGQFYGYTF.

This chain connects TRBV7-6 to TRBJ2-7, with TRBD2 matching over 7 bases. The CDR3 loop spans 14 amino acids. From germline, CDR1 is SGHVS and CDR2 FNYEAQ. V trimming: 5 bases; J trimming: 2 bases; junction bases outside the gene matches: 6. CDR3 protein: CASSPSGEAYEQYF. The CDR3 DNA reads TGTGCCAGCAGCCCAAGCGGGGAAGCCTACGAGCAGTACTTC.

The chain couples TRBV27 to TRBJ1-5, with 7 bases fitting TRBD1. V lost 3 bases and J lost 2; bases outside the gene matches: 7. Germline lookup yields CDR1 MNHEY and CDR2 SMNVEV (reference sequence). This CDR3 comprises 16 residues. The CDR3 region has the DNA TGTGCCAGCAGTTTTCCGACAGGGAGGGGCAATCAGCCCCAGCATTTT. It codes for CASSFPTGRGNQPQHF.

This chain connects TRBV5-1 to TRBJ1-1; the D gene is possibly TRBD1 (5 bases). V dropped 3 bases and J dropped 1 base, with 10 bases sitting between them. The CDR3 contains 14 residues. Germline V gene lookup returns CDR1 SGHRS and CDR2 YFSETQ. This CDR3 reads CASSSGLGNTEAFF. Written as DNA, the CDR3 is TGCGCCAGCAGCTCGGGACTGGGGAACACTGAAGCTTTCTTT.

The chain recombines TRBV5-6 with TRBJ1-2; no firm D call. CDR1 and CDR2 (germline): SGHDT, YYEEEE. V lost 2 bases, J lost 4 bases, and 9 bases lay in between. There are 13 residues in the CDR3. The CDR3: CASSLEGIYGYTF. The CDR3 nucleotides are TGTGCCAGCAGCTTAGAAGGAATCTATGGCTACACCTTC. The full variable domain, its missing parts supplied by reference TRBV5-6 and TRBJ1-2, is DAGVTQSPTHLIKTRGQQVTLRCSPKSGHDTVSWYQQALGQGPQFIFQYYEEEERQRGNFPDRFSGHQFPNYSSELNVNALLLGDSALYLCASSLEGIYGYTFGSGTRLTVV.

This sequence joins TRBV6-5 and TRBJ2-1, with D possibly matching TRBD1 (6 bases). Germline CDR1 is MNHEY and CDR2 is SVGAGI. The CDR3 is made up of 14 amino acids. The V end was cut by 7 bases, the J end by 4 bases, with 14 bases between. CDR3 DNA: TGTGCCAGCACCCCAGGCAGGGGTTACAATGAGCAGTTCTTC. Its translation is CASTPGRGYNEQFF.

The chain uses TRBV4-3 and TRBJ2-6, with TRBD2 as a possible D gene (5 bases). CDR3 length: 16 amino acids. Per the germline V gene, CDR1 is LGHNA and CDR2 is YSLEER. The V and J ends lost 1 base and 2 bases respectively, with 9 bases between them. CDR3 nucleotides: TGCGCCAGCAGCCAAGTTCGGGGAGCTGGGGCCAACGTCCTGACTTTC. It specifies CASSQVRGAGANVLTF.

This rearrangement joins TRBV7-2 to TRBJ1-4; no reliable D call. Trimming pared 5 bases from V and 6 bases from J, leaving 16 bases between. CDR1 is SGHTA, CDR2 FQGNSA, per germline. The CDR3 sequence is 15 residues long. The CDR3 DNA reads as TGTGCCAGCAGCCTGGGTGGGCAGCGGCATGAAAAACTGTTTTTT. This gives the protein CASSLGGQRHEKLFF. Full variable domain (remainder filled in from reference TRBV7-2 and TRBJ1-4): GAGVSQSPSNKVTEKGKDVELRCDPISGHTALYWYRQSLGQGLEFLIYFQGNSAPDKSGLPSDRFSAERTGGSVSTLTIQRTQQEDSAVYLCASSLGGQRHEKLFFGSGTQLSVL.

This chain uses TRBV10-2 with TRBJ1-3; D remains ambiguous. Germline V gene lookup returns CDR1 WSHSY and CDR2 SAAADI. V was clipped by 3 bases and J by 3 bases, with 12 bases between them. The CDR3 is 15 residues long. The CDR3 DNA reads TGCGCCAGCAGTGAAGGGCGACAAATTGGAAACACCATATATTTT. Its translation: CASSEGRQIGNTIYF.

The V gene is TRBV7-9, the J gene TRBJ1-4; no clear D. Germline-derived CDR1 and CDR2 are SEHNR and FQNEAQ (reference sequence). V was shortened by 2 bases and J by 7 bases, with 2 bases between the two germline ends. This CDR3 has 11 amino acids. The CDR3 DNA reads TGTGCCAGCAGCTTATTTGAAAAACTGTTTTTT. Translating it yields CASSLFEKLFF.